Here is one TCR beta chain with its context. This receptor's antigen is unknown. Base-call qualities are not available, and no considerably larger clone is one nucleotide away. These data originate in a study of T cell responses to AZD1222 COVID-19 vaccine (dated by TCRdb to about 2021). Looking at the study overall: Because spike-specific TCR depth and breadth did not differ between the two schedules, AZD1222 recipients who got a second dose at roughly 4 weeks were pooled with those who got a second dose at roughly 12 weeks. Trial participants were enrolled into age subgroups of 18-55, 56-69 and 70-plus years, which contained 148, 28 and 57 TCR-sequenced participants, respectively. A total of 230 to 250 trial participants underwent TCR sequencing, of whom some 210 received two doses of AZD1222 and about 25 received two doses of the MenACWY control vaccine.

The CDR3 regions of human TCRbeta chains were subjected to immunosequencing. Under the source paper's analysis protocol: Repertoire TCRs were matched against a reference library of SARS-CoV-2-specific TCRs generated with the MIRA antigen-specificity platform. Breadth was defined as the fraction of unique TCRs that were SARS-CoV-2-associated, and depth was defined as the fraction of total T cells that were SARS-CoV-2-associated. Using the MIRA data, each spike-specific TCR was assigned both to the spike region to which the TCR was reactive and to a CD4 or CD8 class. Log10-transformed breadth and depth values were compared by one-way ANOVA with Sidak's multiple comparisons tests. Sourced from immuneACCESS, this table was stored by TCRdb with only in-frame sequences that have V and J called. A share of the clones is absent; for the studies checked, an unresolved V gene accounts for under half, and the remainder has no known explanation. That table gives V, J and clone size, and the DNA gave D and trimming. The sample includes some 140,000 clones, with 93% observed a single time. Of the sample, approximately 3.3% falls within the top ten clones.

Results and caveats for the whole study, not just this receptor: Most participants were white British and females outnumbered males, and the authors suggested that clonal diversity may have been underestimated. Vaccine-associated CD4 TCRs spanned the whole spike protein, with dominant responses in regions 160-218 and 743-854. Nearly half of unique spike-specific TCRs reportedly recognized epitopes outside regions mutated in the B.1.351 and B.1.1.7 variants. A significant rise in spike-specific TCR breadth and depth was observed after two AZD1222 doses relative to day 0 and relative to MenACWY recipients. The 56-69-year group was small, and its depth increase did not reach significance, likely because of low power. Conclusions about previously exposed vaccinees were limited because only a handful of AZD1222 recipients were SARS-CoV-2 seropositive at baseline. Because no day 14 peak-response samples were available, the repertoires could be characterized only after the peak T cell response.

The germline V gene provides CDR1 SNHLY and CDR2 FYNNEI. The junction shows trimming of 6 bases on V and 2 bases on J, plus 9 bases between the germline ends. The CDR3 starts with the cysteine, ends with the phenylalanine, and has 13 residues. The CDR3 DNA has 39 bases and is translated from base 1. Reading the label with the study, this specimen's time point is: baseline before first vaccination. Vaccinee samples came from UK trials COV001 and COV002, including a single-blind randomized controlled phase 2/3 trial of AZD1222 (ChAdOx1 nCoV-19) in healthy adults. Trial participant PBMC samples were collected at day 0 and day 28 after the second dose for TCRbeta chain sequencing.

The TCR originated in an adult in good health. Sequencing was performed on peripheral blood, taken on day 0 of AZD1222 vaccination. The chain employs TRBV2 and TRBJ2-3; the D gene remains uncertain. Here the CDR3 is given as CASRGGNTDTQYF. The DNA sequence follows: TGTGCCAGCAGGGGCGGCAACACAGATACGCAGTATTTT.